This T cell receptor beta chain was found in a study of OX40 agonist ivuxolimab in advanced cancers. The overall study: Hepatocellular carcinoma, melanoma, renal cell or head and neck cancer affected the dose-escalation patients. Among those enrolled, mean age was roughly 55 years (range about 23 to 85) and over 70% were male. General study findings and limits: At 0.1 to 3.0 mg/kg and by week 6, CD4+ and CD8+ T cells in the blood had expanded clonally.

The repertoire was sequenced with immunoSEQ multiplex PCR; TCRdb's copy has only in-frame clones and lacks some. Of tens of thousands of clones in the sample, 87% were seen once. Germline V gene data show CDR1 as WSHSY and CDR2 as SAAADI. V lost 0 bases to trimming and J lost 4 bases; unmatched junction nucleotides: 8. CDR3 length equals 17 residues. Autoimmune disease history or systemic immunosuppression was exclusionary. On this clone itself: The antigen is not known.

This material consisted of CD4+ or CD8+ T cells sorted from blood, taken in a trial of the OX40 agonist ivuxolimab. The source of this sequence is an adult with an advanced solid tumor such as melanoma, head and neck, liver or kidney cancer. V is TRBV10-2 and J is TRBJ2-2; 7 bases fit TRBD1. CDR3 bases: TGCGCCAGCAGTGAGTCCGGAACCGGGACAGCCACCGGGGAGCTGTTTTTT. It codes for CASSESGTGTATGELFF.